These 13 T cell receptor beta chains were sequenced from one sample in a study of T cells in Graves' hyperthyroidism and ophthalmopathy (dated by TCRdb to the late 2010s). Libraries were prepared through multiplex PCR. The instrument given in TCRdb is Illumina HiSeq 2000. The TCR beta CDR3 regions were amplified from the RNA transcripts. A first-round RT-PCR of the TCR CDR3 used the HTBI primer set with the Qiagen OneStep RT-PCR kit. Through fastp at Q25 and MiXCR, TCRdb rebuilt clones from the public reads, retaining in-frame beta chains. Entries that share a CDR3 protein sequence are merged under the most common genes and DNA. The table for this sample lists 600,000 to 700,000 distinct CDR3 sequences; approximately 15% of them were counted only once. The ten largest clones represent around 4.1% of the sample. The specimen sequenced was blood. The receptors derive from a woman in her thirties or forties with Graves' ophthalmopathy.

This clonotype was counted at least ten times. The genes are TRBV2 and TRBJ2-2; TRBD2 agrees at 8 bases. With V trimmed by 7 bases and J by 4 bases, 5 bases remained unmatched. The CDR3 sequence is 14 residues long. Germline loops: CDR1 SNHLY, CDR2 FYNNEI. Written as DNA, the CDR3 is TGTGCCAGCACCCCTCGGGGGGGCACCGGGGAGCTGTTTTTT. It is translated as CASTPRGGTGELFF.

This clonotype was seen at least ten times. V and J are TRBV20-1 and TRBJ2-2; a possible D gene is TRBD2 (6 bases). This CDR3 contains 13 residues. Germline loops: CDR1 DFQATT, CDR2 SNEGSKA (reference sequence). Trimming took 6 bases from V and 6 from J, leaving 14 bases between them. CDR3 nucleotide sequence: TGCAGTGCCAGGAGGGTTCGGTCCGGGGAGCTGTTTTTT. Its protein is CSARRVRSGELFF.

This clonotype was counted ten times or more. The V gene is TRBV27, the J gene TRBJ1-5; D call uncertain. Germline-derived CDR1 and CDR2 are MNHEY and SMNVEV (reference sequence). Trimming pared 4 bases from V and 1 base from J, leaving 5 bases between. The CDR3 is made up of 13 amino acids. The CDR3 loop reads CASSSWSNQPQHF. The CDR3 nucleotides read TGTGCCAGCAGTTCGTGGAGCAATCAGCCCCAGCATTTT.

This chain joins TRBV6-2 or TRBV6-3 and TRBJ2-7; either TRBD1 or TRBD2 may supply D (5 bases each). The germline V and J ends were trimmed by 1 base and 3 bases, with 13 bases remaining between them. The germline gives CDR1 MNHEY, CDR2 SVGEGT. The CDR3 has 15 amino acids. CDR3 sequence: CASSYFPGRSYEQYF. CDR3 nucleotide sequence: TGTGCCAGCAGTTACTTTCCGGGACGTAGCTACGAGCAGTACTTC.

For the CDR3, the DNA is TGTGCCAGCTCCCAACGACCGACTGAGAACACTGAAGCTTTCTTT. Translation: CASSQRPTENTEAFF. The V and J genes are TRBV18 and TRBJ1-1; D call uncertain. Germline V gives CDR1 KGHSH, CDR2 LQKENI. The V end lost 6 bases, the J end lost 1 base, and 15 bases lay between the germline ends. The CDR3 covers 15 residues.

This clonotype was detected many times. V is TRBV27 and J is TRBJ2-7; the D is unclear. CDR1 and CDR2 (germline): MNHEY, SMNVEV (reference sequence). The CDR3 runs 13 residues. The germline V and J ends were trimmed by 4 bases and 7 bases, with 14 bases remaining between them. The CDR3, as DNA: TGTGCCAGCAGTTCCAGCGTTCAGAGAGAGCAGTACTTC. This translates into CASSSSVQREQYF.

The chain uses TRBV6-5 and TRBJ2-7; D is uncertain. Trimming shortened V by 4 bases and J by 6 bases, and 13 bases separated the two germline ends. Germline V gene sequence: CDR1 MNHEY, CDR2 SVGAGI. This CDR3 comprises 13 residues. CDR3 sequence (DNA): TGTGCCAGCAGTTTTGACACCGGAGCCGAGCAGTACTTC. Translating it yields CASSFDTGAEQYF.

The chain recombines TRBV5-1 with TRBJ2-2, with TRBD2 identical over 7 bases. The CDR3 has 17 residues. Germline V lookup: CDR1 SGHRS, CDR2 YFSETQ. Trimming cost V 1 base and J 4 bases; bases outside gene matches: 10. Written as DNA, the CDR3 is TGCGCCAGCAGCTTGTATGGGCAGGGACTATTCACCGGGGAGCTGTTTTTT. It codes for CASSLYGQGLFTGELFF.

This clonotype was picked up many times. This sequence joins TRBV28 and TRBJ2-7; the match to TRBD2 covers 9 bases. From germline, CDR1 is MDHEN and CDR2 SYDVKM. This CDR3 is built from 19 residues. J was trimmed by 5 bases and V by 2 bases; bases with no gene match: 19. The CDR3, as DNA: TGTGCCAGCAGTTTAAGATTTTCGGGGGATGGACTAGCGTACCACGAGCAGTACTTC. Translated, it gives CASSLRFSGDGLAYHEQYF.

This clonotype was recorded many times. This chain connects TRBV11-2 to TRBJ1-1; D remains ambiguous. V was clipped by 7 bases and J by 5 bases, with 26 bases between them. From germline, CDR1 is SGHAT and CDR2 FQNNGV. CDR3 length: 17 amino acids. The DNA for the CDR3 is TGTGCCAGCAACAATTACCCGGGTCGAGGAAGTGGGACTGAAGCTTTCTTT. This sequence encodes CASNNYPGRGSGTEAFF.

This chain connects TRBV27 to TRBJ1-3; 7 positions agree with TRBD1. CDR1 is MNHEY and CDR2 is SMNVEV in the germline V gene (reference sequence). This CDR3 spans 17 amino acids. V shed 5 bases and J 0 bases; nucleotides not matched to a gene: 10. The DNA for the CDR3 is TGTGCCAGCAGTAGGCGGACAGGCTCACACTCTGGAAACACCATATATTTT. This sequence encodes CASSRRTGSHSGNTIYF.

This clonotype has a count of ten or more. This chain connects TRBV6-5 to TRBJ2-7, with TRBD1 matching 8 bases. Germline V CDR1 and CDR2: MNHEY, SVGAGI. This CDR3 has 15 residues. Trimming at V came to 8 bases and at J to 2 bases, leaving 11 bases not matched to a gene. The CDR3 region is CASQFVQGVTYEQYF. The CDR3 nucleotides are TGTGCCAGCCAGTTTGTACAGGGGGTCACCTACGAGCAGTACTTC.

V gene TRBV7-9 combines with J gene TRBJ2-7; 9 bases fit TRBD2. The CDR3 sequence is 14 residues long. V dropped 4 bases and J dropped 3; count of bases not matched to a gene: 4. Germline CDR1 and CDR2: SEHNR and FQNEAQ (reference sequence). The CDR3 is CASSSSAGGYEQYF. In nucleotides, the CDR3 is TGTGCCAGCAGCTCCTCAGCGGGGGGCTACGAGCAGTACTTC.